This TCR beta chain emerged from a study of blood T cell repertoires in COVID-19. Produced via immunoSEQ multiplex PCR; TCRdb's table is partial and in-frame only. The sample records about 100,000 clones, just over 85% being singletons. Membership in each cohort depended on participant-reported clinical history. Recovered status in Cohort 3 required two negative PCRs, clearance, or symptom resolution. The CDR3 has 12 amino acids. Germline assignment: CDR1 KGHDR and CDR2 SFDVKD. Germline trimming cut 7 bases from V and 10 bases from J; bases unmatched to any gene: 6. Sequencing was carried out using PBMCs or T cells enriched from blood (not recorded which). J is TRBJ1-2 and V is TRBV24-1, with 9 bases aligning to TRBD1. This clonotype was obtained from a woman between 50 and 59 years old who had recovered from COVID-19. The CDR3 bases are TGTGCCACCAGGGGGGACAGGGATGACTACACCTTC. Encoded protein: CATRGDRDDYTF.